The rows below give T cell receptor beta chains drawn from one sample of a study of PD-1 blockade in classical Hodgkin lymphoma. Only in-frame clones appear in the TCRdb table, and some are missing; sequencing was by immunoSEQ multiplex PCR. Counted here are tens of thousands of clones, about 80% occurring once; the ten biggest clones make up around a fifth. The starting material was peripheral blood mononuclear cells (PBMCs), obtained before the fourth cycle of nivolumab. These receptors were obtained from a human donor with classical Hodgkin lymphoma. Each CDR3 is given without its conserved first and last residue.

V gene	CDR3 protein
TRBV27	ASRTSGIGEQY
TRBV2	ASSVRDRDTGGGYT
TRBV4-3	ASSQDLFRETQY
TRBV11-2	ASSLFTGAYEQY
TRBV27	ASSFGGVNSGNTIY
TRBV6-5	ASSHMGGGEQY
TRBV27	ASSFSPGQGSSPLH
TRBV11-3	ASSFGQLHYEQY
TRBV9	ASSVQSGGSYEQY
TRBV11-3	ASSPTGFYEQY
TRBV6-5	ASSSHSDTQY
TRBV2	ASRDRGLSSYEQY
TRBV5-6	ASSLVGDRGTDTQY
TRBV30	AWSYGPDTQY
TRBV18	ASSSPSGGAYEQY
TRBV4-1	ASSLGPGERAGEQY
TRBV5-6	ASGTGGTYEQY
TRBV7-6	ASSSGPFYEQY
TRBV10-3	AISGLAVEGHNEQF
TRBV5-5	ASSLHSQETQY
TRBV29-1	SGGDGRGELF
TRBV7-2	ASSLVGIPNTEAF
TRBV6-6	ASSPIGGGYTEAF
TRBV5-4	ASSLGAGKDTGELF
TRBV7-8	ASSQRLTQETQY
TRBV18	ASSPPGGTEQY
TRBV14	ASSQFSGSSAF
TRBV6-1	ASSGQGISNQPQH
TRBV7-6	ASSQYTGNEQF
TRBV5-1	ASSSLAGGPLDNEQF
TRBV28	ASLSASLSYNEQF
TRBV6-1	ASIKIQGSYNEQF
TRBV29-1	SVEWEGSTEAF
TRBV19	ASSIEFRENSPLH
TRBV9	ASSASSTEAF
TRBV15	ATSRSGQNTEAF
TRBV18	ASSPLWTAGNTIY
TRBV19	ASSINPGSPQETQY
TRBV7-9	ASSWDSRYNEQF
TRBV5-3	ARSFDLAGRNTGELF
TRBV28	ASSLSSRGGYT
TRBV11-1	ASSLPLGNTIY
TRBV29-1	SVGKGLETQY
TRBV21-1	ASSKGGASYNSPLH
TRBV7-3	ASSPTSGYTYEQY
TRBV27	ASSFGIFTDTQY
TRBV9	ASSVLMNTEAF
TRBV19	ASSTRDRTRKNIQY
TRBV5-5	ASTLAGGRSYEQY
TRBV5-4	ASSPPSGSGGFGELF
TRBV2	ASSELGRVTEAF
TRBV7-9	ASSLRSATDYQETQY